Listed below are T cell receptor beta chains from one sample, sequenced in a study of blood T cell repertoires in COVID-19. Sequenced by immunoSEQ multiplex PCR; TCRdb stores in-frame clones only, minus some. Counted here are about 330,000 clones, 70% to 90% occurring once; the ten biggest clones make up roughly 5%. Material for sequencing was PBMCs or T cells enriched from blood (not recorded which). These receptor sequences come from a woman in her twenties or thirties who had recovered from COVID-19. Each CDR3 is given with its conserved first and last residue. The order of the fields is clone size, J gene, CDR3 length, V gene, D gene, CDR3 DNA, CDR3 protein. A D gene is named only where the DNA matches it firmly. Size values are once, few and many counts, or a class for expanded clones, and some rows have none.

clone_size: -
j_call: TRBJ2-5
cdr3_length: 16
v_call: TRBV5-1
d_call: -
cdr3_nt: TGCGCCAGCAGCTTGGCGGCGGTTGGGGGCAGAGAGACCCAGTACTTC
cdr3_aa: CASSLAAVGGRETQYF

clone_size: -
j_call: TRBJ1-2
cdr3_length: 16
v_call: TRBV7-9
d_call: -
cdr3_nt: TGTGCCAGCAGCTTAGGTGGTGGGAGATGGGACTATGGCTACACCTTC
cdr3_aa: CASSLGGGRWDYGYTF

clone_size: -
j_call: TRBJ2-1
cdr3_length: 16
v_call: TRBV28
d_call: -
cdr3_nt: TGTGCCAGCAGCCCGAGGGGGGGGGTCTCCTACAATGAGCAGTTCTTC
cdr3_aa: CASSPRGGVSYNEQFF

clone_size: few
j_call: TRBJ1-5
cdr3_length: 13
v_call: TRBV12-3/TRBV12-4
d_call: -
cdr3_nt: TGTGCCAGCCGCCCCGGTCGGGATCAGCCCCAGCATTTT
cdr3_aa: CASRPGRDQPQHF

clone_size: -
j_call: TRBJ1-6
cdr3_length: 15
v_call: TRBV25-1
d_call: -
cdr3_nt: TGTGCCAGCAGTGATATCGGGGGGGGAAATTCACCCCTCCACTTT
cdr3_aa: CASSDIGGGNSPLHF

clone_size: -
j_call: TRBJ1-4
cdr3_length: 13
v_call: TRBV28
d_call: -
cdr3_nt: TGTGCCAGCAGTTTGGACATTCAACGCGAACTGTTTTTT
cdr3_aa: CASSLDIQRELFF

clone_size: -
j_call: TRBJ2-2
cdr3_length: 12
v_call: TRBV29-1
d_call: -
cdr3_nt: TGCAGCGTAGATACAGGGACCGGGGAGCTGTTTTTT
cdr3_aa: CSVDTGTGELFF

clone_size: -
j_call: TRBJ2-5
cdr3_length: 15
v_call: TRBV5-4
d_call: TRBD1
cdr3_nt: TGTGCCAGCAGCTTGGGCCACGGACAGGGGGAGACCCAGTACTTC
cdr3_aa: CASSLGHGQGETQYF

clone_size: -
j_call: TRBJ2-1
cdr3_length: 15
v_call: TRBV9
d_call: TRBD2
cdr3_nt: TGTGCCAGCAGCGTAGCAGGACTAGTATACAATGAGCAGTTCTTC
cdr3_aa: CASSVAGLVYNEQFF

clone_size: -
j_call: TRBJ2-1
cdr3_length: 14
v_call: TRBV19
d_call: -
cdr3_nt: TGTGCCAGCCGGCCCTGGACAGAGTACAATGAGCAGTTCTTC
cdr3_aa: CASRPWTEYNEQFF

clone_size: few
j_call: TRBJ2-5
cdr3_length: 13
v_call: TRBV7-2
d_call: -
cdr3_nt: TGTGCCAGCAGCGGGGGGAAAAAAGAGACCCAGTACTTC
cdr3_aa: CASSGGKKETQYF

clone_size: -
j_call: TRBJ2-1
cdr3_length: 20
v_call: TRBV4-2
d_call: TRBD1
cdr3_nt: TGTGCCAGCAGCCAAGGGCCCGGGACAGGGGCGGGCTTCCCCCACAATGAGCAGTTCTTC
cdr3_aa: CASSQGPGTGAGFPHNEQFF

clone_size: -
j_call: TRBJ2-1
cdr3_length: 14
v_call: TRBV15
d_call: -
cdr3_nt: TGTGCCACCAGCAGGACCCCCAGGTACAATGAGCAGTTCTTC
cdr3_aa: CATSRTPRYNEQFF

clone_size: -
j_call: TRBJ1-5
cdr3_length: 19
v_call: TRBV3-1/TRBV3-2
d_call: TRBD1
cdr3_nt: TGTGCCAGCAGCCAAGATCTGGACAGGGAAAGTATAAGCTATCAGCCCCAGCATTTT
cdr3_aa: CASSQDLDRESISYQPQHF

clone_size: -
j_call: TRBJ2-1
cdr3_length: 16
v_call: TRBV6-2/TRBV6-3
d_call: TRBD1
cdr3_nt: TGTGCCAGCAGTCTGGACAGGCCGACCTCCTACAATGAGCAGTTCTTC
cdr3_aa: CASSLDRPTSYNEQFF

clone_size: -
j_call: TRBJ1-6
cdr3_length: 15
v_call: TRBV10-1
d_call: -
cdr3_nt: TGCGCCAGCAGTGAATGGAGGACGGTGAATTCACCCCTCCACTTT
cdr3_aa: CASSEWRTVNSPLHF

clone_size: -
j_call: TRBJ1-1
cdr3_length: 17
v_call: TRBV14
d_call: TRBD1
cdr3_nt: TGTGCCAGCAGCCAAGATACGGGACAGGCCTGGGGCACTGAAGCTTTCTTT
cdr3_aa: CASSQDTGQAWGTEAFF

clone_size: -
j_call: TRBJ2-3
cdr3_length: 16
v_call: TRBV27
d_call: TRBD2
cdr3_nt: TGTGCCAGCAGGGCCCGAAGCGGGGGGAACACAGATACGCAGTATTTT
cdr3_aa: CASRARSGGNTDTQYF

clone_size: -
j_call: TRBJ2-7
cdr3_length: 11
v_call: TRBV14
d_call: -
cdr3_nt: TGTGCCAGCAGCCCCCGGTACGAGCAGTACTTC
cdr3_aa: CASSPRYEQYF

clone_size: -
j_call: TRBJ2-1
cdr3_length: 19
v_call: TRBV6-1
d_call: TRBD1
cdr3_nt: TGTGCCAGCAGTGAAGAAGGGGTACGCGGGACAGGGTGGAACAATGAGCAGTTCTTC
cdr3_aa: CASSEEGVRGTGWNNEQFF

clone_size: once
j_call: TRBJ1-6
cdr3_length: 12
v_call: TRBV2
d_call: -
cdr3_nt: TGTGCCAGCAGTGAAGAGCTCATCACCCTCCACTTT
cdr3_aa: CASSEELITLHF

clone_size: -
j_call: TRBJ1-2
cdr3_length: 14
v_call: TRBV25-1
d_call: -
cdr3_nt: TGTGCCAGCAGTGAATATGAGGAGGGCCACGGCTACACCTTC
cdr3_aa: CASSEYEEGHGYTF